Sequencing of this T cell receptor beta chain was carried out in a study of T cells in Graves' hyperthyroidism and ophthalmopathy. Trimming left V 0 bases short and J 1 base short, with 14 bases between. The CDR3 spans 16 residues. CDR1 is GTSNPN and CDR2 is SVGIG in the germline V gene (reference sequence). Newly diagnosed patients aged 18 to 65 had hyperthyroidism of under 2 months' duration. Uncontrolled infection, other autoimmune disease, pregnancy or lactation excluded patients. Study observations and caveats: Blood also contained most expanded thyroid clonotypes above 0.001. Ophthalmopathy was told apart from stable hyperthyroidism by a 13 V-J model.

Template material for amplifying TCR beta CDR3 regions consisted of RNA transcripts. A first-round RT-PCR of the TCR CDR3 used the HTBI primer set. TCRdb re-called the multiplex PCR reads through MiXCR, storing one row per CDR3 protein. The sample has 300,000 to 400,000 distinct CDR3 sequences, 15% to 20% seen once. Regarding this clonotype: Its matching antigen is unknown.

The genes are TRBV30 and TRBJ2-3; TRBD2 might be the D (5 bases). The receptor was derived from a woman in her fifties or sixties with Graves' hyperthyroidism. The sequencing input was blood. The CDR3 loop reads CAWSVTRAVGTDTQYF. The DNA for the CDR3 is TGTGCCTGGAGTGTTACGCGGGCAGTAGGCACAGATACGCAGTATTTT.